Listed here are 3 T cell receptor beta chains from one sample, sequenced in a study of prognosis after radiotherapy for stage I lung cancer. The TCR beta CDR3 region was amplified from genomic DNA, with two rounds of multiplex PCR being used for the amplification. Primers specific to each TRBV and TRBJ gene drove first-round PCR. TCRdb reanalysed the multiplex PCR reads using MiXCR and keeps one entry per CDR3 protein. The sample holds some 15,000 distinct CDR3 sequences, roughly a quarter seen once. This material consisted of PBMCs, taken before or after stereotactic body radiation therapy (not recorded which). These TCRs come from a donor over 45 with non-small cell lung cancer.

In its sample, this clonotype ranks as medium-sized (0.01 to 0.1%). The genes are TRBV7-2 and TRBJ2-7; unclear D gene. The length of the CDR3 is 13 residues. CDR1 SGHTA and CDR2 FQGNSA come from the germline V gene. V lost 1 base, J lost 6 bases, and 10 bases lay in between. This chain's CDR3 is CASSLVGIGEQYF. The CDR3 coding sequence is TGTGCCAGCAGCTTAGTAGGGATCGGCGAGCAGTACTTC. The whole variable domain, filled in from reference TRBV7-2 and TRBJ2-7, reads GAGVSQSPSNKVTEKGKDVELRCDPISGHTALYWYRQSLGQGLEFLIYFQGNSAPDKSGLPSDRFSAERTGGSVSTLTIQRTQQEDSAVYLCASSLVGIGEQYFGPGTRLTVT.

This clonotype was counted at least ten times. The V gene is TRBV29-1, the J gene TRBJ1-1, with a possible D match to TRBD1 (6 bases). Trimming removed 7 bases from V and 0 bases from J, with 15 bases in between. Germline-derived CDR1 and CDR2 are SQVTM and ANQGSEA. This CDR3 region has 14 residues. CDR3 loop: CSASQGGVNTEAFF. CDR3 sequence (DNA): TGCAGCGCCTCACAGGGAGGAGTGAACACTGAAGCTTTCTTT.

Many counts were recorded for this clonotype. This sequence joins TRBV29-1 and TRBJ2-2, with D unclear. Germline CDR1 and CDR2: SQVTM and ANQGSEA. CDR3 length equals 10 residues. V was cut by 8 bases and J by 7 bases, with 8 bases left in between. CDR3 DNA sequence: TGCAGCCCTGGTCACGGGGAGCTGTTTTTT. Protein sequence: CSPGHGELFF.